The rows below give T cell receptor beta chains drawn from one sample of a study of T cell responses to AZD1222 COVID-19 vaccine. Here immunoSEQ multiplex PCR was the method, and the copy in TCRdb shows in-frame clones only, minus some. The sample lists 150,000 to 160,000 clones; roughly 90% were seen once. The specimen comprised peripheral blood, sampled on day 0 of MenACWY control vaccination. The receptors derive from an adult in good health. Each CDR3 is given with its conserved first and last residue. Each record gives: J gene, V gene, CDR3 length, clone size, D gene, CDR3 protein, CDR3 DNA. A D gene is named only where the DNA matches it firmly. The size field is filled for only some rows; it gives once, few, many or a size class.

J gene: TRBJ2-7
V gene: TRBV19
CDR3 length: 16
clone size: -
D gene: TRBD2
CDR3 protein: CASSPPGTSGSREQYF
CDR3 DNA: TGTGCCAGTAGTCCCCCCGGGACTAGCGGGAGCAGGGAGCAGTACTTC

J gene: TRBJ2-7
V gene: TRBV7-2
CDR3 length: 15
clone size: -
D gene: -
CDR3 protein: CASSLVGGVSYEQYF
CDR3 DNA: TGTGCCAGCAGCTTAGTCGGCGGGGTATCCTACGAGCAGTACTTC

J gene: TRBJ2-1
V gene: TRBV7-3
CDR3 length: 23
clone size: -
D gene: TRBD2
CDR3 protein: CASSLMTPSRTSGRKRPDNEQFF
CDR3 DNA: TGTGCCAGCAGCTTAATGACGCCAAGTCGGACTAGCGGGAGAAAAAGGCCCGACAATGAGCAGTTCTTC

J gene: TRBJ2-2
V gene: TRBV11-1
CDR3 length: 16
clone size: -
D gene: -
CDR3 protein: CASSLARDTFTGELFF
CDR3 DNA: TGTGCCAGCAGCTTAGCACGGGACACCTTCACCGGGGAGCTGTTTTTT

J gene: TRBJ1-1
V gene: TRBV19
CDR3 length: 15
clone size: -
D gene: -
CDR3 protein: CASSTEAGWEGEAFF
CDR3 DNA: TGTGCCAGTAGTACCGAGGCCGGGTGGGAAGGTGAAGCTTTCTTT

J gene: TRBJ1-4
V gene: TRBV11-3
CDR3 length: 14
clone size: -
D gene: TRBD1
CDR3 protein: CASSLTGINEKLFF
CDR3 DNA: TGTGCCAGCAGCTTGACAGGGATTAATGAAAAACTGTTTTTT

J gene: TRBJ2-2
V gene: TRBV7-9
CDR3 length: 17
clone size: -
D gene: -
CDR3 protein: CASSPHPGPARGGELFF
CDR3 DNA: TGTGCCAGCAGCCCGCACCCCGGACCCGCCAGGGGCGGGGAGCTGTTTTTT

J gene: TRBJ1-5
V gene: TRBV7-2
CDR3 length: 13
clone size: -
D gene: -
CDR3 protein: CASSRTVNQPQHF
CDR3 DNA: TGTGCCAGCAGCCGGACAGTAAATCAGCCCCAGCATTTT

J gene: TRBJ2-6
V gene: TRBV6-1
CDR3 length: 18
clone size: -
D gene: TRBD2
CDR3 protein: CASSDLLGTTESTNVLTF
CDR3 DNA: TGTGCCAGCAGTGATTTATTAGGGACTACCGAGAGTACCAACGTCCTGACTTTC

J gene: TRBJ1-5
V gene: TRBV19
CDR3 length: 18
clone size: -
D gene: -
CDR3 protein: CASSRDIGGSFSNQPQHF
CDR3 DNA: TGTGCCAGTAGTAGGGACATTGGAGGGTCGTTTAGCAATCAGCCCCAGCATTTT

J gene: TRBJ1-1
V gene: TRBV27
CDR3 length: 13
clone size: -
D gene: -
CDR3 protein: CASSLHRNTEAFF
CDR3 DNA: TGTGCCAGCAGTTTACACAGGAACACTGAAGCTTTCTTT

J gene: TRBJ2-7
V gene: TRBV21-1
CDR3 length: 14
clone size: -
D gene: -
CDR3 protein: CASSSTHNDYEQYF
CDR3 DNA: TGTGCCAGCAGCTCCACCCATAACGACTACGAGCAGTACTTC

J gene: TRBJ2-3
V gene: TRBV24-1
CDR3 length: 17
clone size: -
D gene: TRBD1
CDR3 protein: CATSEPPGTGVTDTQYF
CDR3 DNA: TGTGCCACCAGTGAGCCCCCGGGGACAGGGGTGACAGATACGCAGTATTTT

J gene: TRBJ2-5
V gene: TRBV5-1
CDR3 length: 15
clone size: once
D gene: TRBD2
CDR3 protein: CASSWDGTSEETQYF
CDR3 DNA: TGCGCCAGCAGCTGGGACGGGACTAGCGAAGAGACCCAGTACTTC

J gene: TRBJ1-1
V gene: TRBV9
CDR3 length: 13
clone size: -
D gene: -
CDR3 protein: CASTSGHNTEAFF
CDR3 DNA: TGTGCCAGCACTTCAGGGCACAACACTGAAGCTTTCTTT

J gene: TRBJ1-1
V gene: TRBV7-2
CDR3 length: 14
clone size: -
D gene: -
CDR3 protein: CASSSSGAGTEAFF
CDR3 DNA: TGTGCCAGCAGCTCATCTGGTGCTGGTACTGAAGCTTTCTTT

J gene: TRBJ1-2
V gene: TRBV11-2
CDR3 length: 17
clone size: -
D gene: TRBD1
CDR3 protein: CASSPRPGQGSSYGYTF
CDR3 DNA: TGTGCCAGCAGCCCGCGTCCGGGACAGGGGTCGAGCTATGGCTACACCTTC

J gene: TRBJ1-2
V gene: TRBV6-5
CDR3 length: 12
clone size: -
D gene: -
CDR3 protein: CASGLGIYGYTF
CDR3 DNA: TGTGCCAGCGGGTTAGGGATTTATGGCTACACCTTC

J gene: TRBJ2-7
V gene: TRBV18
CDR3 length: 14
clone size: -
D gene: -
CDR3 protein: CASSPGLAPYEQYF
CDR3 DNA: TGTGCCAGCTCACCCGGGCTGGCCCCCTACGAGCAGTACTTC

J gene: TRBJ2-3
V gene: TRBV7-8
CDR3 length: 17
clone size: -
D gene: -
CDR3 protein: CASSLGGGRGGTDTQYF
CDR3 DNA: TGTGCCAGCAGCTTGGGGGGTGGCAGGGGAGGCACAGATACGCAGTATTTT

J gene: TRBJ1-1
V gene: TRBV6-6
CDR3 length: 12
clone size: -
D gene: -
CDR3 protein: CASREGYTEAFF
CDR3 DNA: TGTGCCAGCAGAGAAGGGTACACTGAAGCTTTCTTT

J gene: TRBJ1-5
V gene: TRBV24-1
CDR3 length: 12
clone size: -
D gene: -
CDR3 protein: CATSDDRGPQHF
CDR3 DNA: TGTGCCACCAGTGATGATCGAGGGCCCCAGCATTTT

J gene: TRBJ2-7
V gene: TRBV7-2
CDR3 length: 12
clone size: -
D gene: -
CDR3 protein: CASSLVLGLPTF
CDR3 DNA: TGTGCCAGCAGCTTAGTACTAGGACTCCCAACATTC

J gene: TRBJ1-2
V gene: TRBV2
CDR3 length: 14
clone size: -
D gene: TRBD1
CDR3 protein: CASSGDRGLFGYTF
CDR3 DNA: TGTGCCAGCAGTGGGGACAGGGGGCTCTTTGGCTACACCTTC

J gene: TRBJ2-1
V gene: TRBV7-9
CDR3 length: 17
clone size: -
D gene: TRBD2
CDR3 protein: CASSARGLAGREDEQFF
CDR3 DNA: TGTGCCAGCAGCGCCCGGGGACTAGCTGGGAGAGAGGATGAGCAGTTCTTC

J gene: TRBJ1-5
V gene: TRBV5-1
CDR3 length: 15
clone size: -
D gene: -
CDR3 protein: CASSLTDPRNGPQHF
CDR3 DNA: TGCGCCAGCAGCCTTACGGACCCGCGAAATGGGCCCCAGCATTTT

J gene: TRBJ1-4
V gene: TRBV11-2
CDR3 length: 14
clone size: once
D gene: TRBD1
CDR3 protein: CASSLGQLNEKLFF
CDR3 DNA: TGTGCCAGCAGCTTGGGACAGCTTAATGAAAAACTGTTTTTT

J gene: TRBJ2-6
V gene: TRBV5-1
CDR3 length: 17
clone size: -
D gene: -
CDR3 protein: CASSKTTGLSGANVLTF
CDR3 DNA: TGCGCCAGCTCGAAAACGACAGGCCTCTCTGGGGCCAACGTCCTGACTTTC

J gene: TRBJ1-6
V gene: TRBV5-4
CDR3 length: 18
clone size: -
D gene: -
CDR3 protein: CASSLGDKGSNYNSPLHF
CDR3 DNA: TGTGCCAGCAGCTTGGGCGACAAGGGGTCGAACTATAATTCACCCCTCCACTTT

J gene: TRBJ1-2
V gene: TRBV6-1
CDR3 length: 15
clone size: -
D gene: -
CDR3 protein: CASSEPVGASASYTF
CDR3 DNA: TGTGCCAGCAGTGAGCCCGTCGGAGCCAGTGCGAGCTACACCTTC

J gene: TRBJ2-5
V gene: TRBV28
CDR3 length: 12
clone size: -
D gene: -
CDR3 protein: CASSLPQETQYF
CDR3 DNA: TGTGCCAGCAGTCTACCCCAAGAGACCCAGTACTTC

J gene: TRBJ2-1
V gene: TRBV7-9
CDR3 length: 12
clone size: -
D gene: -
CDR3 protein: CASSHRGSEQFF
CDR3 DNA: TGTGCCAGCAGCCATCGGGGGTCTGAGCAGTTCTTC

J gene: TRBJ1-4
V gene: TRBV24-1
CDR3 length: 15
clone size: few
D gene: -
CDR3 protein: CATQDPRTGNEKLFF
CDR3 DNA: TGTGCCACCCAAGACCCCAGGACGGGGAATGAAAAACTGTTTTTT

J gene: TRBJ2-5
V gene: TRBV29-1
CDR3 length: 14
clone size: -
D gene: -
CDR3 protein: CSVEDSLGIGTQYF
CDR3 DNA: TGCAGCGTTGAAGATTCCCTAGGAATAGGGACCCAGTACTTC

J gene: TRBJ1-6
V gene: TRBV9
CDR3 length: 15
clone size: -
D gene: TRBD1
CDR3 protein: CASSDPGTGISPLHF
CDR3 DNA: TGTGCCAGCAGCGACCCCGGGACAGGGATTTCACCCCTCCACTTT

J gene: TRBJ2-7
V gene: TRBV11-2
CDR3 length: 12
clone size: -
D gene: -
CDR3 protein: CASSLVRHEQYF
CDR3 DNA: TGTGCCAGCAGCTTAGTACGCCACGAGCAGTACTTC

J gene: TRBJ1-2
V gene: TRBV3-1/TRBV3-2
CDR3 length: 14
clone size: -
D gene: -
CDR3 protein: CASSHLGADYGYTF
CDR3 DNA: TGTGCCAGCAGCCATCTGGGGGCCGACTATGGCTACACCTTC

J gene: TRBJ2-1
V gene: TRBV7-6
CDR3 length: 15
clone size: -
D gene: -
CDR3 protein: CASTSPRLPYNEQFF
CDR3 DNA: TGTGCCAGCACTTCGCCGAGGTTACCGTACAATGAGCAGTTCTTC